This TCR beta chain derives from a study of blood T cell repertoires in COVID-19. For the study at large: The origin of the acute and convalescent COVID-19 samples was the United States, Italy and Spain.

In the authors' workflow: Amplification of reference gene primers was used by the study to estimate nucleated cell counts. Assay: immunoSEQ multiplex PCR; the TCRdb copy retains only in-frame clones and omits some. Clone size and the V and J calls come from that table; the DNA yielded D and trimming. The sample has some 70,000 clones; approximately 83% are singletons. The CDR3 length is 13 residues. Trimming stripped 4 bases from V and 3 bases from J, with 9 bases between. Germline V gene lookup returns CDR1 SNHLY and CDR2 FYNNEI. This sequence originates from an elderly man with acute or convalescent COVID-19. The sequenced material came from peripheral blood. V usage is TRBV2 and J usage is TRBJ1-1; D might be TRBD1 (5 bases). CDR3 DNA sequence: TGTGCCAGCAGTGTGGGGCCGGACACTGAAGCTTTCTTT. It codes for CASSVGPDTEAFF.